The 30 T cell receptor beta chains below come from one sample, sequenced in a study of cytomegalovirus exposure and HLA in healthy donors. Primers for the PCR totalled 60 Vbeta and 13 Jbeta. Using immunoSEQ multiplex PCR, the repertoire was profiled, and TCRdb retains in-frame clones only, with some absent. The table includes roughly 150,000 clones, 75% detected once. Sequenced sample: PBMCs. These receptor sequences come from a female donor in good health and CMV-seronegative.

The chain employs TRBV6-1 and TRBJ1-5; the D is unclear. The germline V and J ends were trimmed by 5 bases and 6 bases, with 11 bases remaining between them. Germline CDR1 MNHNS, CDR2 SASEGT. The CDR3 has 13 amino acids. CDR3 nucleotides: TGTGCCAGCAGTCAGACATCAATTCAGCCCCAGCATTTT. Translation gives CASSQTSIQPQHF.

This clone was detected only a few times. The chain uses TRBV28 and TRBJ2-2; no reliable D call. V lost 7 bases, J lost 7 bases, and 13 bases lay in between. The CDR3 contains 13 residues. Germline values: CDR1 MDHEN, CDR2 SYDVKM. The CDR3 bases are TGTGCCAGCATTCCCCCGGGTTACGGGGAGCTGTTTTTT. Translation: CASIPPGYGELFF.

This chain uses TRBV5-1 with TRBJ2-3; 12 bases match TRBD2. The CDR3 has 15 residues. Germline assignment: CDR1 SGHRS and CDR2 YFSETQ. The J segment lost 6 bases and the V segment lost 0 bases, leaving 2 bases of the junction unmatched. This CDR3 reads CASSLGGTSGDTQYF. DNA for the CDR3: TGCGCCAGCAGCTTGGGGGGGACTAGCGGGGATACGCAGTATTTT.

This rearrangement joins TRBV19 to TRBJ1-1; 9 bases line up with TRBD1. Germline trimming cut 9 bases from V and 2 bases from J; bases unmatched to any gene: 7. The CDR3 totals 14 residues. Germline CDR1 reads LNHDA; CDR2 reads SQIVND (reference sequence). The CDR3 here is CASRGTGINTEAFF. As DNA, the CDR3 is TGTGCCAGCCGAGGGACAGGGATTAACACTGAAGCTTTCTTT.

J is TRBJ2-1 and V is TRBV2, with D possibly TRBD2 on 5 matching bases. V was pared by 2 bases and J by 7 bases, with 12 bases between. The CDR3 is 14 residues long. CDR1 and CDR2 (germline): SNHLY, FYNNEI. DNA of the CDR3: TGTGCCAGCAGTGAAAACGGGAACATGAATGAGCAGTTCTTC. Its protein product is CASSENGNMNEQFF.

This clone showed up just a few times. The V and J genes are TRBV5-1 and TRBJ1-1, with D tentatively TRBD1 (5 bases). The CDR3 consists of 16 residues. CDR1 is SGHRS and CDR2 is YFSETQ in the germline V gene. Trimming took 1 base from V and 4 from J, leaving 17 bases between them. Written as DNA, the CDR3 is TGCGCCAGCAGCTTGCGGGGGACCAGCCAGCCCACTGAAGCTTTCTTT. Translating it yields CASSLRGTSQPTEAFF.

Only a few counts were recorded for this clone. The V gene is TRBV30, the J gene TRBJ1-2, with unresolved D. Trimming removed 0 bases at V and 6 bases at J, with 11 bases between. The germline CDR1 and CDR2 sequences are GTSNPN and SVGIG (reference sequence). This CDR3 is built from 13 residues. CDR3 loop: CAWSVRRLDGYTF. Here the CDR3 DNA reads TGTGCCTGGAGTGTACGCAGGTTAGATGGCTACACCTTC.

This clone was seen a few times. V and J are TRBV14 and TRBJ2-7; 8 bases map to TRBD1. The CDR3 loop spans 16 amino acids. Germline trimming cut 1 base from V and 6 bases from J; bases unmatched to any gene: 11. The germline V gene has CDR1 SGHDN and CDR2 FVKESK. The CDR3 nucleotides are TGTGCCAGCAGCCAAGTGCAAGGACAGGGTAGGATCGAGCAGTACTTC. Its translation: CASSQVQGQGRIEQYF.

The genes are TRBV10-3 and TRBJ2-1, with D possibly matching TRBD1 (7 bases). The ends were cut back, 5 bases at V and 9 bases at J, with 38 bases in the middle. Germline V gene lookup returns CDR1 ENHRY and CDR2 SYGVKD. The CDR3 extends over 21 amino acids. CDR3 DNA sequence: TGTGCCATCAGTCCCCGAGGAGGGGGTAGGGGGCAAAGCCAGCCAAATACTGAGCAGTTCTTC. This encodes CAISPRGGGRGQSQPNTEQFF.

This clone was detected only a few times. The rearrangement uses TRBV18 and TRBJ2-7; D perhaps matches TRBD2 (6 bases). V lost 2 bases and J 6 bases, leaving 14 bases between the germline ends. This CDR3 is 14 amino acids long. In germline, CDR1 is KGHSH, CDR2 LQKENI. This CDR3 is CASSPTVGGSEQYF. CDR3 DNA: TGTGCCAGCTCACCAACGGTCGGGGGTTCCGAGCAGTACTTC.

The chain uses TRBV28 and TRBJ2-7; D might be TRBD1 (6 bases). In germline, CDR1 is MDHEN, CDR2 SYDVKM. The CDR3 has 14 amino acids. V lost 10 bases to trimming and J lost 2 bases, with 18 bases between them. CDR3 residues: CATWARGHPYEQYF. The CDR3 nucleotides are TGTGCCACCTGGGCCAGGGGACACCCCTACGAGCAGTACTTC.

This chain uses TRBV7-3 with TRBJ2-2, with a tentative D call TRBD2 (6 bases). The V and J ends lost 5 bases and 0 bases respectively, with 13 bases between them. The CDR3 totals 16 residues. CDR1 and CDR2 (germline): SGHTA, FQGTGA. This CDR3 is CASSTNGGANTGELFF. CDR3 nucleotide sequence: TGTGCCAGCAGCACCAATGGAGGGGCGAACACCGGGGAGCTGTTTTTT.

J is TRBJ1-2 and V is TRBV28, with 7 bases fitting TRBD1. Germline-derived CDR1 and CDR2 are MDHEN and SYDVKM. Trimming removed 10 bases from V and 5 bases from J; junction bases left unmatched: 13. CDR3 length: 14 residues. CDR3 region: CAIRGSRVVYGYTF. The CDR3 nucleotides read TGTGCCATCAGGGGGAGCCGGGTGGTTTATGGCTACACCTTC.

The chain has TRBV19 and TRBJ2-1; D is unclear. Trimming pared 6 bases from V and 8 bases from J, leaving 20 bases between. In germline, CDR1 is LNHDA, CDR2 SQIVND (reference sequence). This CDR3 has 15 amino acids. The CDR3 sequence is CASRIWARAGDEQFF. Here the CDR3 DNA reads TGTGCCAGTAGGATTTGGGCCCGTGCCGGCGATGAGCAGTTCTTC.

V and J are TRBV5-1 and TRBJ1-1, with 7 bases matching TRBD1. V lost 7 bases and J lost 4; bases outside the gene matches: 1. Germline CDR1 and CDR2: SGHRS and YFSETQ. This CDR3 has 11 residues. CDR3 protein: CASRQGTEAFF. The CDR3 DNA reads TGCGCCAGCCGACAGGGCACTGAAGCTTTCTTT.

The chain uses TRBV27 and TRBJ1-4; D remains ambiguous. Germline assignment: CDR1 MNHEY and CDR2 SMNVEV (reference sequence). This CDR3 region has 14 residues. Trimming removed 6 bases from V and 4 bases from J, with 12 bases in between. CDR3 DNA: TGTGCCAGCAGCTATCGGGAGGGTAATGAAAAACTGTTTTTT. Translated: CASSYREGNEKLFF.

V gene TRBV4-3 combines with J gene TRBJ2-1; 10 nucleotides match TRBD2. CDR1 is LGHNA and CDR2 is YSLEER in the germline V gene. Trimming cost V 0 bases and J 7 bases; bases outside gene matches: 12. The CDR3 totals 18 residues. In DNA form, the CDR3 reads TGCGCCAGCAGCCAAGATCCGGCTAGCGGGGGCACGAGGAATGAGCAGTTCTTC. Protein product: CASSQDPASGGTRNEQFF.

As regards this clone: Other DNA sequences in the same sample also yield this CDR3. This CDR3 reads CASSLDRDTEAFF. The CDR3 DNA is TGTGCCAGCAGCCTGGACAGGGACACTGAAGCTTTCTTT. V gene TRBV6-5 combines with J gene TRBJ1-1; 8 nucleotides align to TRBD1. The CDR3 loop spans 13 amino acids. The J segment lost 3 bases and the V segment lost 6 bases, leaving 3 bases of the junction unmatched. Per germline, CDR1 MNHEY and CDR2 SVGAGI.

The CDR3 sequence: CASSPWSGELFF. The CDR3 coding sequence is TGTGCCAGCAGCCCTTGGAGCGGGGAGCTGTTTTTT. This sequence joins TRBV9 and TRBJ2-2; D not resolved. CDR3 size: 12 residues. Trimming took 4 bases from V and 7 from J, leaving 8 bases between them. Germline V gene sequence: CDR1 SGDLS, CDR2 YYNGEE.

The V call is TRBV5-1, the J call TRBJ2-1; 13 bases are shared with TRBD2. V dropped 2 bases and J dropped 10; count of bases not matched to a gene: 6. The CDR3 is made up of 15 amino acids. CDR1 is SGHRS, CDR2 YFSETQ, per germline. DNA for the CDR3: TGCGCCAGCAGCTTTGGGACTAGCGGGGCCGGGGAGCAGTTCTTC. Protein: CASSFGTSGAGEQFF.

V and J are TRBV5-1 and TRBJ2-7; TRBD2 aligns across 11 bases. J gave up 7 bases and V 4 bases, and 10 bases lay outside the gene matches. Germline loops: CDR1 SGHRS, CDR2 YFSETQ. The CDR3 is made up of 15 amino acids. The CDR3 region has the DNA TGCGCCAGCAGCGGAATAGCGGGAGGGACAGGAGAGCAGTACTTC. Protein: CASSGIAGGTGEQYF.

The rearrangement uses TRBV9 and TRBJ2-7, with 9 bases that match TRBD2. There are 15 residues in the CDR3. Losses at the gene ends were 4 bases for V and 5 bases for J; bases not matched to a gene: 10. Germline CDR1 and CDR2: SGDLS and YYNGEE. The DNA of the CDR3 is TGTGCCAGCAGCCCCCGAGCGGGAGGAATGGACGAGCAGTACTTC. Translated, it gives CASSPRAGGMDEQYF.

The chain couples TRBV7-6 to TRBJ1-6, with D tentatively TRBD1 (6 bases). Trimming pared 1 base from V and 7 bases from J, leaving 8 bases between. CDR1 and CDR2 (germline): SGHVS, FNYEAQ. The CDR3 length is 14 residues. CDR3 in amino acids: CASSLGRGNSPLHF. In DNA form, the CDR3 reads TGTGCCAGCAGCTTAGGCAGGGGAAATTCACCCCTCCACTTT.

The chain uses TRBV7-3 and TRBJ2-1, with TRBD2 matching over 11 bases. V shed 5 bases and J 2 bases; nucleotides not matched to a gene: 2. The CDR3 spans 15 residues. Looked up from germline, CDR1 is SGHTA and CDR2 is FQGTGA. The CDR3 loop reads CASSPLAGAYNEQFF. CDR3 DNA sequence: TGTGCCAGCAGCCCACTAGCGGGAGCCTACAATGAGCAGTTCTTC.

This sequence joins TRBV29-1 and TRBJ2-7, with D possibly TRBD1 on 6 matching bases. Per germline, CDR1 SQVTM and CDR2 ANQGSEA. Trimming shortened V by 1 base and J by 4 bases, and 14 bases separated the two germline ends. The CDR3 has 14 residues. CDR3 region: CSVEGEQGGYEQYF. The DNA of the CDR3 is TGCAGCGTTGAAGGGGAACAGGGTGGGTACGAGCAGTACTTC.

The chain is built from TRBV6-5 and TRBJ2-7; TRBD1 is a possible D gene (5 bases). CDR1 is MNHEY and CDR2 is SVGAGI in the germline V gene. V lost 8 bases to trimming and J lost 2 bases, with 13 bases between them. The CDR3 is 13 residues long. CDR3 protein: CASRAGIPYEQYF. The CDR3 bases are TGTGCCAGCCGTGCAGGGATTCCCTACGAGCAGTACTTC.

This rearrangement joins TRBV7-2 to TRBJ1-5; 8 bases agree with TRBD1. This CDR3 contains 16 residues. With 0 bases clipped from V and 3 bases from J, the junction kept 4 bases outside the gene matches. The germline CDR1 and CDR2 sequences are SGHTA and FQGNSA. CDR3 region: CASSLATGGLNQPQHF. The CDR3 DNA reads TGTGCCAGCAGCTTAGCCACAGGGGGTCTCAATCAGCCCCAGCATTTT.

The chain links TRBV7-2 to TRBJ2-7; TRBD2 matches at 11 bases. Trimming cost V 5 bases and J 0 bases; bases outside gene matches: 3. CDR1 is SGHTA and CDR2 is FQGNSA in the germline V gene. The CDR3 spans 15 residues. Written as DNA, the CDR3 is TGTGCCAGCAGCGCCGGGACTAGCGGCTCCTACGAGCAGTACTTC. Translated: CASSAGTSGSYEQYF. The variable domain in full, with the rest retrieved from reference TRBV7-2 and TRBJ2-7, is GAGVSQSPSNKVTEKGKDVELRCDPISGHTALYWYRQSLGQGLEFLIYFQGNSAPDKSGLPSDRFSAERTGGSVSTLTIQRTQQEDSAVYLCASSAGTSGSYEQYFGPGTRLTVT.

The CDR3 region is CASSLEAQGRDEQFF. For the CDR3, the DNA is TGTGCCAGCAGCTTAGAGGCGCAGGGGCGGGATGAGCAGTTCTTC. V usage is TRBV7-8 and J usage is TRBJ2-1; tentatively, D is TRBD1 (6 bases). The CDR3 has 15 amino acids. V was pared by 1 base and J by 8 bases, with 15 bases between. Germline assignment: CDR1 SGHVS and CDR2 FQNEAQ. Combining the CDR3 with reference TRBV7-8 and TRBJ2-1 gives the whole variable domain GAGVSQSPRYKVAKRGQDVALRCDPISGHVSLFWYQQALGQGPEFLTYFQNEAQLDKSGLPSDRFFAERPEGSVSTLKIQRTQQEDSAVYLCASSLEAQGRDEQFFGPGTRLTVL.

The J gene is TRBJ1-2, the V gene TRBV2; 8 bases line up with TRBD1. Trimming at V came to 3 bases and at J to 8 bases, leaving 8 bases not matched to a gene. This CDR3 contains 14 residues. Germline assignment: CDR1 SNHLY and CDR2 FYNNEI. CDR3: CASSEAGQGDGYTF. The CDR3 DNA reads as TGTGCCAGCAGTGAGGCAGGACAGGGCGACGGCTACACCTTC.